The clone carrying this T cell receptor (beta chain) has a handful of counts. The antigen remains unidentified. Two oligonucleotides, mixed equimolar, formed the beta constant-region primer covering TRBC1 and TRBC2. Nested alpha and beta constant-region primers with the SP2 primer drove four PCR rounds on ligated cDNA. Each CDR3 protein is one row after TCRdb ran MiXCR on the UMI-ligation and nested PCR reads. In the table there are 150,000 or so distinct CDR3 sequences, 22% of which are singletons. The data are from a study of naive and memory T cell subsets. Study results and limitations: TCR counts from RNA may reflect activation-linked expression changes. Naive repertoires, especially CD8, held a few larger clonotypes, possibly memory cells re-expressing CD45RA.

The CDR3 has 11 residues. V gave up 7 bases and J gave up 15 bases, with 16 bases separating them. Germline CDR1 and CDR2: MNHEY and SVGAGI. This sequence originates from a human donor in good health. The J gene is TRBJ2-1, the V gene TRBV6-5, with D possibly TRBD1 on 6 matching bases. Input material: naive CD4+ T cells from blood. The DNA for the CDR3 is TGTGCCAGCACCGACCGACAGGAACGGTTCTTC. It specifies CASTDRQERFF.